These 11 T cell receptor beta chains came from one sample sequenced in a study of shared clonotypes between healthy human individuals (dated by TCRdb to 2018 to 2020). Library prep was done by the immunoSEQ multiplex PCR assay. TCRdb mirrors the immuneACCESS table, restricted to in-frame sequences. Some clones are absent from its copies; in checked studies, under half trace to an unresolved V gene, and the reason for the others is unknown. The table for this sample lists under 600,000 clones; roughly 79% of them were counted only once. Of the sample, around 13% falls within the top ten clones. Sequencing used PBMCs. The receptors were sampled from a woman aged 40-49 years in good health. Some clones in this sample may be carry-over from other donors' samples.

The chain employs TRBV5-4 and TRBJ2-5; D not resolved. Near its end, the DNA agrees better with TRBJ2-7, so the J call may be wrong. CDR1 SGHNT and CDR2 YYREEE come from the germline V gene (reference sequence). The CDR3 loop spans 16 amino acids. This CDR3 reads CASSAPLASPKSEQYF. In DNA form, the CDR3 reads TGTGCCAGCAGCGCCCCTTTAGCCTCCCCAAAGTCCGAGCAGTACTTC.

The J gene is TRBJ2-3, the V gene TRBV6-5; D unclear. Trimming cost V 6 bases and J 6 bases, with 10 bases left between them. The CDR3 covers 12 residues. Germline CDR1 and CDR2: MNHEY and SVGAGI. The CDR3 spells CASSLLVDTQYF. The CDR3 coding sequence is TGTGCCAGCAGCCTCTTGGTGGATACGCAGTATTTT.

As to this clone: The same CDR3 arises from other DNA sequences in this sample as well. The chain couples TRBV10-3 to TRBJ2-7, with D perhaps TRBD1 (6 bases). V was clipped by 0 bases and J by 1 base, with 7 bases between them. Germline V gene lookup returns CDR1 ENHRY and CDR2 SYGVKD. The CDR3 covers 14 residues. CDR3 DNA: TGTGCCATCAGTGAGTCGACAGGTTCCTACGAGCAGTACTTC. Its protein product is CAISESTGSYEQYF.

This clone has only one observation. This chain links TRBV19 with TRBJ2-3; D gene uncertain. Per the germline V gene, CDR1 is LNHDA and CDR2 is SQIVND (reference sequence). Trimming pared 3 bases from V and 6 bases from J, leaving 7 bases between. The length of the CDR3 is 12 residues. This chain's CDR3 is CASSIGFDTQYF. The CDR3, as DNA: TGTGCCAGTAGTATCGGTTTTGATACGCAGTATTTT.

This chain links TRBV2 with TRBJ2-1; possibly TRBD1 or TRBD2 for D (5 bases each). The CDR3 is 14 amino acids. Trimming shortened V by 1 base and J by 4 bases, and 8 bases separated the two germline ends. The V gene's germline CDR1 is SNHLY and CDR2 FYNNEI. Here the CDR3 DNA reads TGTGCCAGCAGTGAAGTAGAGGGGTACAATGAGCAGTTCTTC. Translation gives CASSEVEGYNEQFF.

J is TRBJ1-5 and V is TRBV28; D uncertain. The V gene's germline CDR1 is MDHEN and CDR2 SYDVKM. V dropped 7 bases and J dropped 3 bases, with 7 bases sitting between them. This CDR3 is 12 amino acids long. CDR3 residues: CASTRNNQPQHF. The CDR3 DNA is TGTGCCAGCACCAGGAACAATCAGCCCCAGCATTTT.

The sample holds one count of this clone. V is TRBV13 and J is TRBJ2-3, with 7 nucleotides matching TRBD2. V trimming: 6 bases; J trimming: 4 bases; junction bases outside the gene matches: 7. The CDR3 extends over 14 amino acids. In germline, CDR1 is PRHDT, CDR2 FYEKMQ (reference sequence). Written as DNA, the CDR3 is TGTGCCAGCAGTCTCGGACTAGAAGCAGATACGCAGTATTTT. Encoded protein: CASSLGLEADTQYF.

The gene calls are TRBV11-2 and TRBJ2-3; TRBD1 matches 7 bases. This CDR3 is built from 13 residues. Germline V gene sequence: CDR1 SGHAT, CDR2 FQNNGV. Losses at the gene ends were 5 bases for V and 6 bases for J; bases not matched to a gene: 5. The CDR3 protein is CASSATGADTQYF. CDR3 coding DNA: TGTGCCAGCAGCGCTACAGGGGCTGATACGCAGTATTTT.

The rearrangement links TRBV10-3 to TRBJ2-7; TRBD2 agrees at 7 bases. V gave up 3 bases and J gave up 0 bases; unmatched junction bases: 8. Germline loops: CDR1 ENHRY, CDR2 SYGVKD. This CDR3 contains 16 residues. The CDR3 region has the DNA TGTGCCATCAGTGACCATGACGGGGGGATCTCCTACGAGCAGTACTTC. It translates to CAISDHDGGISYEQYF.

The rearrangement uses TRBV5-1 and TRBJ2-3; TRBD1 might be the D (6 bases). V was clipped by 5 bases and J by 1 base, with 8 bases between them. The CDR3 totals 13 residues. The germline CDR1 and CDR2 sequences are SGHRS and YFSETQ. In DNA, the CDR3 is TGCGCCAGCAGGACAGGCCGCACAGATACGCAGTATTTT. Translating gives CASRTGRTDTQYF.

This clone was seen only a few times. This chain links TRBV7-9 with TRBJ2-7; 9 positions match TRBD1. The J segment lost 3 bases and the V segment lost 5 bases, leaving 11 bases of the junction unmatched. This CDR3 has 16 residues. Germline CDR1 reads SEHNR; CDR2 reads FQNEAQ (reference sequence). CDR3 DNA: TGTGCCAGCAGCCCACGAACTCGGGACAGGGACTACGAGCAGTACTTC. The encoded protein is CASSPRTRDRDYEQYF.